The T cell receptor (beta chain) under discussion was sequenced for a study of cytomegalovirus exposure and HLA in healthy donors. Germline CDR1 reads MNHEY; CDR2 reads SVGAGI. The V end lost 8 bases, the J end lost 1 base, and 15 bases lay between the germline ends. The CDR3 extends over 15 amino acids. For this clone: Its antigen is not known.

General study points: A link between a missense DCLRE1C variant and TCR beta V- and J-gene trimming emerged from a later analysis. Links to common viral pathogens appeared, in a later analysis, for several of the most significant clusters.

The primer mix had 60 Vbeta and 13 Jbeta primers. Per the original methods: In a later analysis, around 10 million of tens of millions of unique beta chains occurred in at least two donors. Profiled with immunoSEQ multiplex PCR; TCRdb holds only in-frame clones, not every one. That table is the source of V, J and clone size, and D and trimming were worked out from the DNA. The table includes 150,000 to 200,000 clones, 70% to 90% detected once. There were likely unrecorded immune exposures, though donors were nominally healthy when sampled. The clonotype comes from a woman aged 18-29 years in good health and CMV-seropositive. The V call is TRBV6-5, the J call TRBJ1-5; the D gene is possibly TRBD1 (6 bases). Specimen: PBMCs. For the CDR3, the DNA is TGTGCCAGCTGCCGCGGGGGGCGGAGCAATCAGCCCCAGCATTTT. Protein product: CASCRGGRSNQPQHF.